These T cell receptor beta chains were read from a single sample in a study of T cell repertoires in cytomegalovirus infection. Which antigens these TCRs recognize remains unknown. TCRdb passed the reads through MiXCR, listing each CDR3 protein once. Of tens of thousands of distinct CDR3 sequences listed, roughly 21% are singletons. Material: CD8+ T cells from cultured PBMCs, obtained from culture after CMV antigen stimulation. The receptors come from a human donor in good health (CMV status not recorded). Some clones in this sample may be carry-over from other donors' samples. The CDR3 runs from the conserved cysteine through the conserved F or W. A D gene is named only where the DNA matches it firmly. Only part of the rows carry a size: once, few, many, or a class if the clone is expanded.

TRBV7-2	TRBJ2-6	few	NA	CASSLVVAGANVLTF	TGTGCCAGCAGCTTAGTAGTTGCTGGGGCCAACGTCCTGACTTTC
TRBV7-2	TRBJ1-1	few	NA	CASSLNGITKGTTEAFF	TGTGCCAGCAGCTTAAACGGGATCACCAAAGGGACCACTGAAGCTTTCTTT
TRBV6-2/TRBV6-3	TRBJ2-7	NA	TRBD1	CASSYPDRGWYF	TGTGCCAGCAGTTATCCTGACAGGGGGTGGTACTTC
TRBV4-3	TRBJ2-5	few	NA	CASSQGGLETQYF	TGCGCCAGCAGCCAAGGAGGGTTGGAGACCCAGTACTTC
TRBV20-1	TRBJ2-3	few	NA	CSGNPGQGRTDTQYF	TGCAGTGGAAACCCGGGGCAGGGGCGCACAGATACGCAGTATTTT
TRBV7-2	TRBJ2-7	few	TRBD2	CASSPGASGGGWETYEQYF	TGTGCCAGCAGCCCCGGGGCTAGCGGGGGGGGATGGGAGACCTACGAGCAGTACTTC
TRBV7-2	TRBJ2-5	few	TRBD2	CASSFLAGGHETQYF	TGTGCCAGCAGCTTTTTAGCGGGGGGGCACGAGACCCAGTACTTC
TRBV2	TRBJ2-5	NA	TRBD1	CASRYRGQETQYF	TGTGCCAGCAGATACAGGGGGCAAGAGACCCAGTACTTC
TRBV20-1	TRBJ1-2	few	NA	CSAKQSGYTF	TGCAGTGCTAAGCAGTCCGGCTACACCTTC
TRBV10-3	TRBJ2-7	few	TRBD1	CAITRDRGLDEQYF	TGTGCCATCACCCGGGACAGGGGGCTGGACGAGCAGTACTTC
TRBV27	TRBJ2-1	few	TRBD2	CASSLTGGLDNEQFF	TGTGCCAGCAGTTTAACGGGGGGACTTGACAATGAGCAGTTCTTC
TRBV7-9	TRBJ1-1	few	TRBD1	CASSPGQGQYTEAFF	TGTGCCAGCAGCCCAGGACAGGGGCAATACACTGAAGCTTTCTTT
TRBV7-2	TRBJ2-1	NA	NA	CASSLARRANDEQFF	TGTGCCAGCAGCTTAGCCCGCAGGGCTAACGATGAGCAGTTCTTC
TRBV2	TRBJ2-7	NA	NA	CASFQGYEQYF	TGTGCCAGCTTCCAGGGCTACGAGCAGTACTTC
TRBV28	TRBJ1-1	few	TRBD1	CASSSPPRTGMTEAFF	TGTGCCAGCAGTTCCCCCCCCAGGACAGGGATGACTGAAGCTTTCTTT
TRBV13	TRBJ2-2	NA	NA	CASSLQTTGELFF	TGTGCCAGCAGCTTACAAACCACCGGGGAGCTGTTTTTT
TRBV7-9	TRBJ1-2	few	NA	CASSRPPRDGYTF	TGTGCCAGCAGCAGGCCTCCTAGAGATGGCTACACCTTC
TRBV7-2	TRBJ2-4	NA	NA	CASSTSPGGAKNSQYF	TGTGCCAGTAGCACCAGTCCCGGCGGGGCCAAAAACAGTCAGTACTTC
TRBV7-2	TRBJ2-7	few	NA	CASSLRPNSDEQYF	TGTGCCAGCAGCTTAAGGCCCAACAGCGACGAGCAGTACTTC
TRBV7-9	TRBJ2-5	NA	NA	CASSLWAGSSAETQYF	TGTGCCAGCAGCTTATGGGCAGGGAGTTCCGCGGAGACCCAGTACTTC
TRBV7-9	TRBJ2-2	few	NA	CASSLGNTGELFF	TGTGCCAGCAGCTTAGGGAACACCGGGGAGCTGTTTTTT
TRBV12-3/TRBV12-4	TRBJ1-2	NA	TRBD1	CASSSTTGWAGYTF	TGTGCCAGCAGTTCGACGACAGGGTGGGCTGGCTACACCTTC
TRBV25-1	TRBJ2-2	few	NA	CASTRDNQNTGELFF	TGTGCCAGCACCCGGGACAACCAGAACACCGGGGAGCTGTTTTTT
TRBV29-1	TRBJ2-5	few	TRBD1	CSVEGATGSEETQYF	TGCAGCGTTGAGGGAGCGACAGGGTCTGAAGAGACCCAGTACTTC
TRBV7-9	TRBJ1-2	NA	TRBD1	CASSSGQSVYGYTF	TGTGCCAGCAGCTCGGGACAGTCGGTCTATGGCTACACCTTC
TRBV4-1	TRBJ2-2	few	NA	CASSHTFFTGELFF	TGCGCCAGCAGCCACACTTTCTTCACCGGGGAGCTGTTTTTT
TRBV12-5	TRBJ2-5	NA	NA	CASESTGTQETQYF	TGTGCTAGTGAGTCCACAGGTACCCAAGAGACCCAGTACTTC
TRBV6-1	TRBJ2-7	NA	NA	CASSGDSYEQYF	TGTGCCAGCAGCGGCGACAGCTACGAGCAGTACTTC
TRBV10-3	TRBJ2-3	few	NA	CAIPSGPDTQYF	TGTGCCATTCCGAGTGGCCCAGATACGCAGTATTTT
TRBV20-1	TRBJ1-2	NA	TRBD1	CSASILRVQDRVREDYGYTF	TGCAGTGCCTCAATCCTTCGGGTCCAGGACAGGGTAAGAGAGGACTATGGCTACACCTTC
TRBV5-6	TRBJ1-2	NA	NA	CASSWQDGGYYGYTF	TGTGCCAGCAGCTGGCAGGATGGCGGGTACTATGGCTACACCTTC
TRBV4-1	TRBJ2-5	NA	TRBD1	CASSRPVTGTEETQYF	TGCGCCAGCAGCCGCCCCGTGACGGGGACAGAAGAGACCCAGTACTTC
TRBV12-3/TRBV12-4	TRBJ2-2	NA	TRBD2	CASSPLQPNSVRRGTGELFF	TGTGCCAGCAGTCCCCTCCAACCTAATAGTGTAAGGCGGGGGACCGGGGAGCTGTTTTTT
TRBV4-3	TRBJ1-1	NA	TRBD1	CASSQDRGTVSTEAFF	TGCGCCAGCAGCCAAGATCGTGGGACAGTGAGCACTGAAGCTTTCTTT
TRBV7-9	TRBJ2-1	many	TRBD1	CASSPVGDRKHNEQFF	TGTGCCAGCAGCCCGGTCGGGGACAGGAAGCACAATGAGCAGTTCTTC
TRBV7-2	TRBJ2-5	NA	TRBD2	CASSLRGLVSEETQYF	TGTGCCAGCAGCTTACGAGGACTAGTTTCTGAAGAGACCCAGTACTTC
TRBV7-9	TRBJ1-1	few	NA	CASSLPDTEAFF	TGTGCCAGCAGCCTCCCAGACACTGAAGCTTTCTTT
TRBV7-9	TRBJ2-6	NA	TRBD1	CASSSTGAGANVLTF	TGTGCCAGCAGCTCAACAGGGGCTGGGGCCAACGTCCTGACTTTC
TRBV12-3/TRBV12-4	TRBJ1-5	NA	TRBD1	CASSLVMDRFNQPQHF	TGTGCCAGCAGTTTAGTTATGGACAGGTTCAATCAGCCCCAGCATTTT
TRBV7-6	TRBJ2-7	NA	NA	CASSTETSSSYEQYF	TGTGCCAGCAGCACCGAGACATCTAGCTCCTACGAGCAGTACTTC
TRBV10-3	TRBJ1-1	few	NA	CAISVGTEAFF	TGTGCCATCAGTGTCGGCACTGAAGCTTTCTTT
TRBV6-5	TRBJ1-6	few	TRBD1	CASSWTGLNSPLHF	TGTGCCAGCAGTTGGACAGGTCTGAATTCACCCCTACACTTT
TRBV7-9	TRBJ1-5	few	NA	CASSLEGQNQPQHF	TGTGCCAGCAGTTTAGAGGGTCAAAATCAGCCCCAGCATTTT
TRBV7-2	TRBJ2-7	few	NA	CASSPGLGGRYEQYF	TGTGCCAGCAGCCCAGGGCTTGGGGGTCGGTACGAGCAGTACTTC